This TCR beta chain was identified during a study of cytomegalovirus exposure and HLA in healthy donors (dated by TCRdb to about 2017). In terms of the full investigation: According to a later analysis, one platform produced both the roughly 110 validation repertoires and the 730 or so repertoires of the first cohort. The study was designed to test whether signatures of past pathogen exposure could be identified by cataloging public T cell receptors. In addition to the first cohort of 650 to 750 subjects, a separate validation cohort of 100 to 150 different subjects was used. High-throughput TCR immunosequencing, statistical association of individual TCRs with disease status, and machine learning were combined to predict cytomegalovirus infection status.

Its CDR3 holds 16 amino acids, cysteine through phenylalanine. Of all the DNA, just the CDR3 is kept, 48 bases in frame from base 1. V is clipped by 4 bases and J by 5 bases, and the sequence between their germline boundaries is 21 bases long. The donors belonged to the validation cohort of about 110 subjects, which was separate from the 666-subject first cohort. The paper's findings and limits, for the study overall: In vitro tests confirmed that three of the cytomegalovirus-associated TCR beta chains recognize cytomegalovirus antigens. According to the authors, the approach could potentially be generalized to other disease states and immunological phenotypes. A later analysis had no HLA typing for the validation cohort, so co-occurrence there was scored across all 120 or so repertoires. Cytomegalovirus status was reported to be diagnosed by the classifier with high specificity and sensitivity in both the original and validation cohorts. Subsequent analysis determined that TCRs grouped into clusters in the first cohort also showed a tendency toward co-occurrence across the 130 or so validation repertoires, and 94% of cluster scores exceeded 0. In the study, about 150 TCR beta chains were listed as associated with cytomegalovirus. While some public TCRs were present in many individuals, most TCR sequences turned up only very rarely across donors.

In the case of this clone: Which antigen it targets is not known. No much larger clonotype is one base removed from it; base qualities were not supplied.

To prepare the library, the immunoSEQ multiplex PCR assay was applied. Processing in the source paper ran as follows. A statistical classification framework was developed to diagnose cytomegalovirus status using the catalog of TCR beta chain sequences. The table was pulled from immuneACCESS by TCRdb, which kept in-frame rearrangements only. Such tables lose some clones; where checked, under half of the loss comes from unresolved V genes, and the rest has no known cause. Clone size and the V and J calls come from that table; the DNA yielded D and trimming. This sample gives about 400,000 clones in total; about nine tenths of them show up just once. 0.83% of the sample goes to the ten largest clones.

The clonotype comes from a woman between 18 and 30 years old in good health and CMV-seronegative. The specimen was PBMCs. Recombination linked TRBV6-7 to TRBJ2-7; 7 matching bases give a weak D call of TRBD1. TRBV6-7 is placed among ORFs of uncertain function. The DNA sequence is given as TGTGCCAGCAGTTTTACTAGGACAGGAGGGACCGACGAGCAGTACTTC. The encoded protein is CASSFTRTGGTDEQYF.